Below are 11 T cell receptor beta chains sequenced from a single sample in a study of blood T cell repertoires in COVID-19 (dated by TCRdb to the early 2020s). Library preparation employed the immunoSEQ multiplex PCR assay. Here the immuneACCESS table is served through TCRdb, limited to in-frame sequences with V and J called. Missing clones are a known gap in these copies; in checked studies unresolved V genes cover under half, and the rest lacks a known reason. This sample gives fewer than 350,000 clones in total; more than 75% of them show up just once. Of the sample, roughly 2% falls within the top ten clones. Sequencing used PBMCs or T cells enriched from blood (not recorded which). The receptor set was obtained from a woman aged 55-69 years in a cohort exposed to, infected with or recovered from COVID-19 (not recorded which).

The V call is TRBV3-1 (or the pseudogene TRBV3-2), the J call TRBJ1-5, with D uncertain. CDR3 length: 13 residues. Germline-derived CDR1 and CDR2 are LGHDT and YNNKEL (reference sequence). Trimming took off 2 bases at V and 7 bases at J, with 9 bases between the two ends. The CDR3 sequence: CASSQNPKQPQHF. Written as DNA, the CDR3 is TGTGCCAGCAGCCAAAACCCTAAACAGCCCCAGCATTTT.

V gene TRBV19 combines with J gene TRBJ1-5, with TRBD1 matching 8 bases. After removal of 5 bases from V and 1 base from J, the junction contained 4 bases not matched to a gene. The germline gives CDR1 LNHDA, CDR2 SQIVND (reference sequence). This CDR3 has 15 amino acids. This CDR3 is CASSLWDRSNQPQHF. The CDR3 region has the DNA TGTGCCAGTAGTCTATGGGACAGGAGCAATCAGCCCCAGCATTTT.

This clone appeared once. The chain combines TRBV24-1 with TRBJ2-7; 8 bases match TRBD1. Germline V gene sequence: CDR1 KGHDR, CDR2 SFDVKD. The V and J ends lost 1 base and 1 base, in that order; junction bases with no gene match: 2. The CDR3 is 15 amino acids. The CDR3 region has the DNA TGTGCCACCAGTGATTTTAGACAGGGGTCCTACGAGCAGTACTTC. Its protein is CATSDFRQGSYEQYF.

The chain employs TRBV2 and TRBJ2-1, with TRBD2 matching 10 bases. The CDR3 covers 15 residues. Germline loops: CDR1 SNHLY, CDR2 FYNNEI. V was clipped by 6 bases and J by 3 bases; unmatched bases: 5. The CDR3 region is CASRAGTSDYNEQFF. CDR3 nucleotides: TGTGCCAGCAGGGCAGGGACTAGCGACTACAATGAGCAGTTCTTC. The entire variable domain, with the rest obtained from reference TRBV2 and TRBJ2-1, is as follows: EPEVTQTPSHQVTQMGQEVILRCVPISNHLYFYWYRQILGQKVEFLVSFYNNEISEKSEIFDDQFSVERPDGSNFTLKIRSTKLEDSAMYFCASRAGTSDYNEQFFGPGTRLTVL.

This chain joins TRBV7-9 and TRBJ1-2, with TRBD1 matching over 9 bases. Losses at the gene ends were 0 bases for V and 2 bases for J; bases not matched to a gene: 1. Germline V gives CDR1 SEHNR, CDR2 FQNEAQ (reference sequence). This CDR3 has 15 amino acids. CDR3 sequence (DNA): TGTGCCAGCAGCTTAGCCGGGACAGGGAACTATGGCTACACCTTC. Translation: CASSLAGTGNYGYTF.

The rearrangement uses TRBV18 and TRBJ2-6; 10 nucleotides agree with TRBD1. The germline gives CDR1 KGHSH, CDR2 LQKENI. V shed 0 bases, J shed 3 bases, and the junction held 5 bases outside the gene matches. The CDR3 has 18 amino acids. CDR3 DNA: TGTGCCAGCTCACCACCGGACAGGGGGTCATATGGGGCCAACGTCCTGACTTTC. It translates to CASSPPDRGSYGANVLTF.

The table lists this clone with a few counts. This chain connects TRBV7-6 to TRBJ1-4; 7 nucleotides line up with TRBD1. V lost 1 base, J lost 8 bases, and 10 bases stayed unmatched. CDR1 is SGHVS, CDR2 FNYEAQ, per germline. The CDR3 sequence is 16 residues long. CDR3 sequence reads: CASSLGVAGGGEKLFF. CDR3 nucleotides: TGTGCCAGCAGCTTAGGAGTGGCAGGGGGTGGCGAAAAACTGTTTTTT.

The chain has TRBV5-6 and TRBJ2-3, with a weak D call TRBD2 (5 bases). The CDR3 spans 15 residues. Germline V gene lookup returns CDR1 SGHDT and CDR2 YYEEEE. V was pared by 2 bases and J by 5 bases, with 15 bases between. The CDR3 here is CASSFTTPGGDTQYF. In nucleotides, the CDR3 is TGTGCCAGCAGCTTTACGACTCCTGGAGGAGATACGCAGTATTTT.

The chain has TRBV14 and TRBJ2-1, with 9 bases aligning to TRBD2. The V gene's germline CDR1 is SGHDN and CDR2 FVKESK. The CDR3 covers 17 residues. V lost 0 bases to trimming and J lost 3 bases; unmatched junction nucleotides: 6. The CDR3 nucleotides are TGTGCCAGCAGCCAAGATCTAGTAGCGGGAGTCTACAATGAGCAGTTCTTC. Protein product: CASSQDLVAGVYNEQFF.

The sample holds one count of this clone. Here the CDR3 DNA reads TGTGCCAGTAGTATGATGGGACAGGGGGCAAATCAAGAGACCCAGTACTTC. Its protein product is CASSMMGQGANQETQYF. The rearrangement uses TRBV19 and TRBJ2-5, with TRBD1 identical over 12 bases. The CDR3 runs 17 residues. Germline CDR1 LNHDA, CDR2 SQIVND (reference sequence). Losses at the gene ends were 3 bases for V and 2 bases for J; bases not matched to a gene: 7.

This clone has only one observation. This rearrangement joins TRBV3-1 (or the pseudogene TRBV3-2) to TRBJ2-3, with 10 nucleotides matching TRBD2. CDR1 is LGHDT, CDR2 YNNKEL, per germline (reference sequence). This CDR3 is built from 17 residues. V shed 2 bases, J shed 0 bases, and the junction held 5 bases outside the gene matches. The CDR3 spells CASSQRGLAASTDTQYF. CDR3 DNA: TGTGCCAGCAGCCAAAGAGGACTAGCGGCCAGCACAGATACGCAGTATTTT.